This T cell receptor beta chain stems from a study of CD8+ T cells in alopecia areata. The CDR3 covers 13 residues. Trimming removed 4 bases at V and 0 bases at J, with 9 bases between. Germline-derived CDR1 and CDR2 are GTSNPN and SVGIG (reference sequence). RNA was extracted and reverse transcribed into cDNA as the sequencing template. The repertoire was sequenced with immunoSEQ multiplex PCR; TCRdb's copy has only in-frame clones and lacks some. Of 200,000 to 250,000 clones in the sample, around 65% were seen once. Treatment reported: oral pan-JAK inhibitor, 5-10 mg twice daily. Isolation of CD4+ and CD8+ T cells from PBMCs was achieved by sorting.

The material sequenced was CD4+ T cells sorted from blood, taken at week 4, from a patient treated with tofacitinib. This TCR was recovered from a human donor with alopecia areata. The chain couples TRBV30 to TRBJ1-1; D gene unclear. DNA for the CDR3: TGTGCCTGGACGGGGAATATGAACACTGAAGCTTTCTTT. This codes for CAWTGNMNTEAFF.